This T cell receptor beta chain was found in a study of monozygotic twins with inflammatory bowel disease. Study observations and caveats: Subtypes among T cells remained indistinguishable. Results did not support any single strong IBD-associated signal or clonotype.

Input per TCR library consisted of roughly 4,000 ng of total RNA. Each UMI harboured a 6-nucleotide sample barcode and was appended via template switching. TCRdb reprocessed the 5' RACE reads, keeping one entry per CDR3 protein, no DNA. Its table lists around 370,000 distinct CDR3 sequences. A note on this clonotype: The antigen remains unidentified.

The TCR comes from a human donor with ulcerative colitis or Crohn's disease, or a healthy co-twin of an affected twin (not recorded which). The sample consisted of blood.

The CDR3 reads CASSLNRVQETQYF. V gene TRBV7-2 combines with J gene TRBJ2-5. Germline loops: CDR1 SGHTA, CDR2 FQGNSA. The CDR3 extends over 14 amino acids.